One and the same sample provided the 24 T cell receptor beta chains below, sequenced in a study of Ad26.COV2.S vaccination and SARS-CoV-2 variants. As for treatment: roughly 19 received Ad26.COV2.S at low or high dose, single or two shots; several received placebo; per-sample allocation not given. After the first vaccine or placebo injection, samples were drawn on day 63. TCRdb keeps only in-frame clones here, not all; method: immunoSEQ multiplex PCR. In the table there are fewer than 400,000 clones, roughly 90% of which are singletons. Specimen: peripheral blood, collected in a trial of Ad26.COV2.S vaccine versus placebo. Every receptor here comes from a person aged 18 to 59 who received the Ad26.COV2.S COVID-19 vaccine or a placebo.

As regards this clone: An end of the junction does not agree with germline; a read error may underlie this. V is TRBV7-2 and J is TRBJ1-2; D is ambiguous. CDR1 and CDR2 (germline): SGHTA, FQGNSA. The CDR3 runs 12 residues. CDR3 in amino acids: CASSPQSYGYTF. The CDR3 DNA reads TGTGCCAGCAGCCCTCAGAGCTATGGGTACACCTTC.

The genes are TRBV3-1 (or the pseudogene TRBV3-2) and TRBJ1-1; D is uncertain. Per the germline V gene, CDR1 is LGHDT and CDR2 is YNNKEL (reference sequence). V lost 2 bases and J lost 1, with 8 bases in between. This CDR3 contains 14 residues. DNA for the CDR3: TGTGCCAGCAGCCAAAGGCGGAAGAACACTGAAGCTTTCTTT. This encodes CASSQRRKNTEAFF.

This chain connects TRBV6-6 to TRBJ2-7; D is possibly TRBD1 (5 bases). Per germline, CDR1 MNHNY and CDR2 SVGAGI (reference sequence). CDR3 length equals 13 residues. V shed 2 bases and J shed 2 bases, with 7 bases lying between them. For the CDR3, the DNA is TGTGCCAGCAGTTACGACAGACCCTACGAGCAGTACGTC. Its protein product is CASSYDRPYEQYV.

The rearrangement uses TRBV7-2 and TRBJ2-5; TRBD1 aligns across 8 bases. Germline-derived CDR1 and CDR2 are SGHTA and FQGNSA. V was clipped by 5 bases and J by 5 bases; unmatched bases: 7. The CDR3 is 14 amino acids. The CDR3 DNA reads as TGTGCCAGCAGCGCGCAGGGGGCAAGGGAGACCCAGTACTTC. Translated: CASSAQGARETQYF.

This clone was counted a single time. V gene TRBV6-2 or TRBV6-3 combines with J gene TRBJ2-2; 10 bases match TRBD1. Trimming cost V 2 bases and J 6 bases; bases outside gene matches: 3. CDR3 length equals 15 residues. Looked up from germline, CDR1 is MNHEY and CDR2 is SVGEGT. Here the CDR3 DNA reads TGTGCCAGCAGTTACCCCGGGACAGGGGCCGGGGAGCTGTTTTTT. Residues: CASSYPGTGAGELFF.

The rearrangement links TRBV29-1 to TRBJ1-1; no clear D gene. CDR3 length: 10 residues. V was cut by 5 bases and J by 3 bases, with 4 bases left in between. CDR1 is SQVTM, CDR2 ANQGSEA, per germline. CDR3 DNA sequence: TGCAGCGTTTCTGACACTGAAGCTTTCTTT. Translating gives CSVSDTEAFF. Together with reference TRBV29-1 and TRBJ1-1, the CDR3 gives the full variable domain: SAVISQKPSRDICQRGTSLTIQCQVDSQVTMMFWYRQQPGQSLTLIATANQGSEATYESGFVIDKFPISRPNLTFSTLTVSNMSPEDSSIYLCSVSDTEAFFGQGTRLTVV.

V usage is TRBV5-1 and J usage is TRBJ2-3, with 10 bases aligning to TRBD2. Per the germline V gene, CDR1 is SGHRS and CDR2 is YFSETQ. CDR3 length: 16 residues. Trimming cost V 0 bases and J 6 bases; bases outside gene matches: 7. CDR3 region: CASSLGSGGSPDTQYF. DNA of the CDR3: TGCGCCAGCAGCTTGGGTAGCGGGGGGTCCCCCGATACGCAGTATTTT.

The V gene is TRBV7-3, the J gene TRBJ2-1; 10 bases agree with TRBD2. The CDR3 is made up of 13 amino acids. The V gene end was trimmed by 4 bases and the J gene end by 8 bases; junction bases not matched to a gene: 2. CDR1 is SGHTA and CDR2 is FQGTGA in the germline V gene. The CDR3 nucleotides read TGTGCCAGCAGCTCCGGACTAGCGGATGAGCAGTTCTTC. Translation gives CASSSGLADEQFF.

The rearrangement uses TRBV29-1 and TRBJ1-1; no firm D call. This CDR3 is built from 12 residues. The V end lost 3 bases, the J end lost 3 bases, and 8 bases lay between the germline ends. The germline V gene encodes CDR1 SQVTM and CDR2 ANQGSEA. The CDR3 region is CSVDETDTEAFF. DNA of the CDR3: TGCAGCGTTGATGAGACGGACACTGAAGCTTTCTTT.

This clone was counted a few times. CDR3 nucleotides: TGTGCCAGCAGCTTATCTATCTCTGGAAACACCATATATTTT. Protein: CASSLSISGNTIYF. This chain connects TRBV7-9 to TRBJ1-3; no definite D call. V was trimmed by 2 bases and J by 0 bases, leaving 5 bases between them. CDR1 and CDR2 from the germline V gene are SEHNR and FQNEAQ (reference sequence). This CDR3 contains 14 residues.

J is TRBJ2-7 and V is TRBV15, with D maybe TRBD1 (6 bases). Germline V gene data show CDR1 as LNHNV and CDR2 as YYDKDF (reference sequence). The CDR3 contains 13 residues. V was shortened by 3 bases and J by 6 bases, with 12 bases between the two germline ends. The CDR3 is CATSSNRAREQYV. The CDR3 nucleotides are TGTGCCACCAGCAGTAACAGGGCCCGCGAGCAGTACGTC.

The chain has TRBV5-1 and TRBJ2-7; the match to TRBD1 covers 10 bases. This CDR3 comprises 14 residues. In germline, CDR1 is SGHRS, CDR2 YFSETQ. J was trimmed by 4 bases and V by 3 bases; bases with no gene match: 4. This chain's CDR3 is CASSSGQGEYEQYV. In DNA, the CDR3 is TGCGCCAGCAGCTCCGGACAGGGGGAGTACGAGCAGTACGTC.

The chain links TRBV2 to TRBJ1-2, with 8 bases identical to TRBD1. The V and J ends lost 7 bases and 6 bases, in that order; junction bases with no gene match: 4. Germline assignment: CDR1 SNHLY and CDR2 FYNNEI. The CDR3 is made up of 12 amino acids. CDR3 sequence (DNA): TGTGCCAGCATTGACAGGGGAGATGGCTACACCTTC. Translating it yields CASIDRGDGYTF.

The CDR3: CASSTRQGLNTEAFF. DNA for the CDR3: TGTGCCAGCAGCACCCGACAGGGTTTGAACACTGAAGCTTTCTTT. The J gene is TRBJ1-1, the V gene TRBV11-3, with TRBD1 matching 7 bases. The CDR3 runs 15 residues. V dropped 5 bases and J dropped 0; count of bases not matched to a gene: 6. In germline, CDR1 is SGHNT, CDR2 YENEEA.

The chain combines TRBV7-2 with TRBJ2-5; D is undetermined. Germline loops: CDR1 SGHTA, CDR2 FQGNSA. This CDR3 spans 14 amino acids. Trimming took 5 bases from V and 5 from J, leaving 15 bases between them. The CDR3 bases are TGTGCCAGCAGCCAAAGCCGAGCCTGGGAGACCCAGTACTTC. Translation gives CASSQSRAWETQYF.

The chain is built from TRBV12-3 or TRBV12-4 and TRBJ2-5, with a tentative D call TRBD1 (6 bases). Deletions cut 5 bases from V and 5 bases from J, with 12 bases between. This CDR3 is 13 amino acids long. For the CDR3, the DNA is TGTGCCAGCAGTCGACAGGCTGGCGAGACCCAGTACTTC. Translation: CASSRQAGETQYF.

The table lists this clone with a few counts. The genes are TRBV5-1 and TRBJ1-2; a possible D gene is TRBD1 (6 bases). Trimming pared 4 bases from V and 5 bases from J, leaving 12 bases between. CDR1 and CDR2 (germline): SGHRS, YFSETQ. There are 13 residues in the CDR3. The CDR3, as DNA: TGCGCCAGCAGCCCCACCGGACAGTATGGCTACACCTTC. It specifies CASSPTGQYGYTF.

This chain links TRBV5-8 with TRBJ2-1; 7 bases line up with TRBD2. V gave up 3 bases and J gave up 5 bases; unmatched junction bases: 11. The CDR3 has 16 residues. CDR1 SGHTS and CDR2 YDEGEE come from the germline V gene. The CDR3 nucleotides read TGTGCCAGCAGCTCGAGTCAGCGGGGAATGAACAATGAGCAGTTCTTC. Translated, it gives CASSSSQRGMNNEQFF.

This rearrangement joins TRBV6-6 to TRBJ1-1; D is uncertain. There are 13 residues in the CDR3. Germline V lookup: CDR1 MNHNY, CDR2 SVGAGI (reference sequence). Trimming shortened V by 0 bases and J by 5 bases, and 7 bases separated the two germline ends. The CDR3 nucleotides read TGTGCCAGCAGTTACTCGCCTACTACTGAAGCTTTCTTT. This gives the protein CASSYSPTTEAFF.

This clone was seen only a few times. This chain uses TRBV15 with TRBJ2-1; D not certain. The V end lost 6 bases, the J end lost 7 bases, and 10 bases lay between the germline ends. The length of the CDR3 is 12 residues. CDR1 LNHNV and CDR2 YYDKDF come from the germline V gene (reference sequence). The CDR3 DNA follows: TGTGCCACCAGTCGATCAGTAAATGAGCAGTTCTTC. Protein: CATSRSVNEQFF.

V and J are TRBV19 and TRBJ1-1; D is uncertain. CDR1 LNHDA and CDR2 SQIVND come from the germline V gene (reference sequence). V was shortened by 6 bases and J by 0 bases, with 8 bases between the two germline ends. CDR3 size: 13 residues. CDR3 sequence: CASSQQMNTEAFF. CDR3 nucleotide sequence: TGTGCCAGTAGCCAACAAATGAACACTGAAGCTTTCTTT. Combining the CDR3 with reference TRBV19 and TRBJ1-1 gives the whole variable domain DGGITQSPKYLFRKEGQNVTLSCEQNLNHDAMYWYRQDPGQGLRLIYYSQIVNDFQKGDIAEGYSVSREKKESFPLTVTSAQKNPTAFYLCASSQQMNTEAFFGQGTRLTVV.

The genes are TRBV11-3 and TRBJ2-7; 11 bases line up with TRBD2. J was trimmed by 5 bases and V by 5 bases; bases with no gene match: 8. The V gene's germline CDR1 is SGHNT and CDR2 YENEEA. The CDR3 is 15 amino acids. This CDR3 is CASSPSSGRADEQYV. DNA of the CDR3: TGTGCCAGCAGCCCGAGTAGCGGGAGGGCCGACGAGCAGTACGTC.

The chain links TRBV19 to TRBJ1-2; D not resolved. Germline CDR1 reads LNHDA; CDR2 reads SQIVND (reference sequence). Trimming shortened V by 0 bases and J by 4 bases, and 9 bases separated the two germline ends. The CDR3 spans 14 residues. The CDR3 is CASSIELLGYGYTF. DNA of the CDR3: TGTGCCAGTAGTATAGAATTGTTGGGCTATGGCTACACCTTC.

The rearrangement uses TRBV6-4 and TRBJ2-2, with D possibly being TRBD2 (6 bases). Germline V gene lookup returns CDR1 MRHNA and CDR2 SNTAGT. V lost 9 bases and J lost 13, with 6 bases in between. The CDR3 runs to 8 residues. The CDR3 is CARRGLFF. Here the CDR3 DNA reads TGTGCCAGGCGGGGGCTGTTTTTT.